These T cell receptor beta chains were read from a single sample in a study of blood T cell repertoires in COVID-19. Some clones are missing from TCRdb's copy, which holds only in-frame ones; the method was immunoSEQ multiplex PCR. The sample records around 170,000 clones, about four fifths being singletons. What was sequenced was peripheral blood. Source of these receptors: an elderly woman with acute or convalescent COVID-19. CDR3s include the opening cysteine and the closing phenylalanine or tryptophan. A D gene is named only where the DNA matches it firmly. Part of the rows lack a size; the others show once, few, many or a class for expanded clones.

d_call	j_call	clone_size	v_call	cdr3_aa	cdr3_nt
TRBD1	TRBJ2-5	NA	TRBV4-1	CASSQTGARETQYF	TGCGCCAGCAGCCAGACAGGGGCGCGGGAGACCCAGTACTTC
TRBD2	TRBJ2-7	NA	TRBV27	CASSLRGLAETYEQYF	TGTGCCAGCAGTTTAAGGGGACTAGCGGAAACCTACGAGCAGTACTTC
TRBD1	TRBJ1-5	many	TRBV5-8	CASSAGQKVNQPQHF	TGTGCCAGCAGCGCGGGACAGAAGGTTAATCAGCCCCAGCATTTT
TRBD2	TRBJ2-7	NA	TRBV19	CASSFGTSGLYEQYF	TGTGCCAGTAGTTTTGGGACTAGCGGACTCTACGAGCAGTACTTC
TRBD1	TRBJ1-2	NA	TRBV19	CASSGPGQGATNYGYTF	TGTGCCAGTAGTGGTCCGGGACAGGGGGCAACTAACTATGGCTACACCTTC
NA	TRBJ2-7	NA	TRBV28	CASSPLGSPLYEQYF	TGTGCCAGCAGCCCCCTCGGGAGTCCTCTTTACGAGCAGTACTTC
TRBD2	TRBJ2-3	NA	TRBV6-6	CATERGGDTQYF	TGTGCCACAGAACGGGGGGGAGATACGCAGTATTTT
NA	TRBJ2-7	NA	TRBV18	CASAIRGGYEQYF	TGTGCCAGCGCCATAAGGGGGGGGTACGAGCAGTACTTC
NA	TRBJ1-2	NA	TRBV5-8	CASSLGGDPYGYTF	TGTGCCAGCAGCCTGGGCGGGGACCCCTATGGCTACACCTTC
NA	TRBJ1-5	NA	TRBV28	CASHSFVIWEGNSNQPQHF	TGTGCCAGCCACAGTTTCGTGATCTGGGAGGGCAATAGCAATCAGCCCCAGCATTTT
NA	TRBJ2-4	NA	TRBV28	CASSFTKEDIQYF	TGTGCCAGCAGTTTCACTAAGGAGGACATTCAGTACTTC
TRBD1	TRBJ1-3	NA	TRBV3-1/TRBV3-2	CASSQWTGGKDTIYF	TGTGCCAGCAGCCAATGGACAGGGGGGAAGGACACCATATATTTT
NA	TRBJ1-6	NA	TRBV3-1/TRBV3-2	CASSQGGGGHNSPLHF	TGTGCCAGCAGCCAGGGAGGGGGAGGCCATAATTCACCCCTCCACTTT
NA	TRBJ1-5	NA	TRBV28	CASIVGARINQPQHF	TGTGCCAGCATAGTGGGGGCGCGGATCAATCAGCCCCAGCATTTT
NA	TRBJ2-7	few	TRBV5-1	CASSSGYEQYF	TGCGCCAGCAGCTCGGGGTACGAGCAGTACTTC
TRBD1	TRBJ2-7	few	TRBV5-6	CASSIRGTGIYEQYF	TGTGCCAGCAGCATACGCGGGACAGGGATTTACGAGCAGTACTTC
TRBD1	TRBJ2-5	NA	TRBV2	CASSLGQGRETQYF	TGTGCCAGCAGTCTGGGACAGGGGAGAGAGACCCAGTACTTC
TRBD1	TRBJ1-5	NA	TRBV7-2	CASSDRGQQPQHF	TGTGCCAGCAGCGATCGGGGACAGCAGCCCCAGCATTTT
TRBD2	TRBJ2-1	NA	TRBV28	CASSLLASGRNEQFF	TGTGCCAGCAGTTTGTTGGCTAGCGGAAGGAATGAGCAGTTCTTC
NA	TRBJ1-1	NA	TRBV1	CTSSQGQGMNTEAFF	TGCACCAGCAGCCAAGGCCAGGGGATGAACACTGAAGCTTTCTTT
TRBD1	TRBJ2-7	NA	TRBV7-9	CASSLTGGRHEQYF	TGTGCCAGCAGCTTGACAGGGGGTAGGCACGAGCAGTACTTC
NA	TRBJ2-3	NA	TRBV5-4	CASSLQRGTDTQYF	TGTGCCAGCAGCTTGCAGCGGGGCACAGATACGCAGTATTTT
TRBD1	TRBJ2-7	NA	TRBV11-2	CASRGGISYEQYF	TGTGCCAGCAGAGGGGGCATCTCCTACGAGCAGTACTTC
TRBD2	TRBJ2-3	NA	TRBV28	CASQTPSGGRNTQYF	TGTGCCAGTCAAACCCCTAGCGGGGGAAGGAATACGCAGTATTTT
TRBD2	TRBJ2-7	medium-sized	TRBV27	CASSPAAGVDEQYF	TGTGCCAGCAGTCCCGCAGCGGGAGTTGACGAGCAGTACTTC
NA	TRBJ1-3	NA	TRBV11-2	CASSLVGAPSGNTIYF	TGTGCCAGCAGCTTAGTTGGGGCCCCGTCTGGAAACACCATATATTTT
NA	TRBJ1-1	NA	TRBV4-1	CASSQAGPGGWNTEAFF	TGCGCCAGCAGCCAAGCCGGCCCGGGGGGGTGGAACACTGAAGCTTTCTTT